A single sample gave rise to the 25 T cell receptor beta chains below, sequenced in a study of T-cell reconstitution after alpha-beta-depleted transplantation in children (dated by TCRdb to 2015 to 2016). Library prep was done by PCR. The run used an Illumina HiSeq 2500. TCR library preparation used molecular barcoding, with unique molecular identifiers applied to normalize quantification of the TCRbeta repertoire. TCRdb applied fastp at Q25 and MiXCR to the public reads, then kept only in-frame beta chains. When rows share a CDR3 protein, they turn into one entry using the most common DNA and genes. This sample lists fewer than 95,000 distinct CDR3 sequences; 9% to 15% were detected once. The ten biggest clones cover approximately 14% of the sample. The material was PBMCs from the stem cell graft donor, obtained from the stem cell graft. The receptors stem from a human donor who donated a stem cell graft to a child with inherited bone marrow failure.

The CDR3 spells CASSYLASGSSVQFF. The CDR3 bases are TGTGCCAGCAGTTACTTGGCTAGCGGGAGTTCGGTACAGTTCTTC. The chain links TRBV6-2 or TRBV6-3 to TRBJ2-1; 10 nucleotides agree with TRBD2. CDR3 length: 15 residues. Germline CDR1 is MNHEY and CDR2 is SVGEGT. The ends lost 1 base at V and 13 bases at J; junction bases unmatched: 10.

This clonotype was detected ten times or more. The chain couples TRBV27 to TRBJ2-5; 9 bases match TRBD1. The germline gives CDR1 MNHEY, CDR2 SMNVEV (reference sequence). Trimming took 5 bases from V and 4 from J; bases not matched to a gene: 8. The CDR3 spans 15 residues. Here the CDR3 DNA reads TGTGCCAGCAGTCTGGGACAGGGCCGAGGAGAGACCCAGTACTTC. Translation gives CASSLGQGRGETQYF.

This clonotype was seen many times. The V gene is TRBV7-2, the J gene TRBJ1-5, with D unresolved. CDR1 and CDR2 from the germline V gene are SGHTA and FQGNSA. V was trimmed by 1 base and J by 1 base, leaving 5 bases between them. This CDR3 comprises 14 residues. In DNA form, the CDR3 reads TGTGCCAGCAGCTTAGTTCCCAGCAATCAGCCCCAGCATTTT. Translating gives CASSLVPSNQPQHF.

This clonotype was counted many times. The chain recombines TRBV5-1 with TRBJ2-3, with 9 bases lining up with TRBD2. Germline CDR1 is SGHRS and CDR2 is YFSETQ. Germline trimming cut 2 bases from V and 3 bases from J; bases unmatched to any gene: 10. CDR3 size: 17 residues. The CDR3 DNA follows: TGCGCCAGCAGCTTCATGCAGCGGGGGGCAGCGACAGATACGCAGTATTTT. Its protein product is CASSFMQRGAATDTQYF.

This clonotype occurred many times. This rearrangement joins TRBV28 to TRBJ2-3, with 8 bases lining up with TRBD2. The germline V gene has CDR1 MDHEN and CDR2 SYDVKM. The CDR3 has 19 residues. The ends lost 6 bases at V and 2 bases at J; junction bases unmatched: 19. CDR3 region: CASSSRAPTSGALTDTQYF. The CDR3 DNA reads TGTGCCAGCAGCTCTAGGGCCCCAACTAGCGGCGCCCTCACAGATACGCAGTATTTT.

In its sample, this clonotype was seen many times. The chain carries TRBV18 and TRBJ2-5; the D is unclear. Germline V gene data show CDR1 as KGHSH and CDR2 as LQKENI. This CDR3 has 12 amino acids. The V and J ends lost 2 bases and 3 bases respectively, with 4 bases between them. The CDR3 reads CASSPGKETQYF. DNA of the CDR3: TGTGCCAGCTCACCAGGGAAAGAGACCCAGTACTTC.

The chain employs TRBV7-9 and TRBJ1-1, with D unresolved. The CDR3 sequence is 13 residues long. Trimming took off 6 bases at V and 1 base at J, with 9 bases between the two ends. Germline CDR1 and CDR2: SEHNR and FQNEAQ (reference sequence). The DNA for the CDR3 is TGTGCCAGCAGTTTCGACGGGAACACTGAAGCTTTCTTT. It translates to CASSFDGNTEAFF.

This clonotype has a count of ten or more. The chain is built from TRBV12-3 or TRBV12-4 and TRBJ2-7, with 10 bases identical to TRBD1. CDR3 size: 14 residues. The V and J ends lost 6 bases and 7 bases, in that order; junction bases with no gene match: 9. CDR3 protein: CASSPGTGVGEQYF. CDR3 sequence (DNA): TGTGCCAGCAGCCCAGGGACAGGGGTGGGAGAGCAGTACTTC.

This clonotype was found a few times. The germline gene is not matched at one end of the junction; a read error may be the cause. This CDR3 reads CAISQITAEQFF. The CDR3 bases are TGTGCCATCAGCCAAATAACGGCTGAGCAGTTCTTC. The chain recombines TRBV7-8 with TRBJ2-1; D call uncertain. Germline values: CDR1 SGHVS, CDR2 FQNEAQ. The CDR3 is made up of 12 amino acids.

This clonotype was seen at least ten times. The chain combines TRBV29-1 with TRBJ1-1; TRBD1 is a possible D gene (6 bases). V lost 4 bases and J 0 bases, leaving 9 bases between the germline ends. CDR1 and CDR2 (germline): SQVTM, ANQGSEA. The CDR3 is made up of 13 amino acids. The chain's CDR3 is CSVAGTLNTEAFF. The CDR3 nucleotides read TGCAGCGTTGCCGGGACACTGAACACTGAAGCTTTCTTT.

The chain joins TRBV12-3 or TRBV12-4 to TRBJ1-4; maybe TRBD1 (6 bases). The V end lost 0 bases, the J end lost 8 bases, and 10 bases lay between the germline ends. The CDR3 extends over 14 amino acids. The CDR3 region has the DNA TGTGCCAGCAGTTTAGCCCAAACAGGGGAAAAACTGTTTTTT. This sequence encodes CASSLAQTGEKLFF.

This clonotype has ten or more counts. This chain links TRBV5-5 with TRBJ2-3; 7 bases fit TRBD1. This CDR3 comprises 14 residues. Germline V lookup: CDR1 SGHKS, CDR2 YYEKEE (reference sequence). Losses at the gene ends were 6 bases for V and 6 bases for J; bases not matched to a gene: 10. CDR3: CASTKTGSSDTQYF. CDR3 bases: TGTGCCAGCACCAAGACAGGGTCCTCCGATACGCAGTATTTT.

This clonotype appeared many times. V is TRBV28 and J is TRBJ2-4; possibly TRBD2 for D (6 bases). Germline-derived CDR1 and CDR2 are MDHEN and SYDVKM. Deletions cut 6 bases from V and 5 bases from J, with 11 bases between. The CDR3 is made up of 13 amino acids. This CDR3 is CASSSTGENIQYF. In DNA, the CDR3 is TGTGCCAGCAGCTCCACGGGGGAAAACATTCAGTACTTC.

In its sample, this clonotype was seen many times. The gene calls are TRBV28 and TRBJ2-7, with 14 bases identical to TRBD2. The CDR3 contains 14 residues. CDR1 and CDR2 from the germline V gene are MDHEN and SYDVKM. V was pared by 6 bases and J by 7 bases, with 5 bases of the junction left unmatched. The CDR3 region has the DNA TGTGCCAGCAGCGTCCGGACTAGCGGGAGGGAGCAGTACTTC. As protein: CASSVRTSGREQYF. The full variable domain, completed using reference TRBV28 and TRBJ2-7, is DVKVTQSSRYLVKRTGEKVFLECVQDMDHENMFWYRQDPGLGLRLIYFSYDVKMKEKGDIPEGYSVSREKKERFSLILESASTNQTSMYLCASSVRTSGREQYFGPGTRLTVT.

This clonotype showed up many times. This sequence joins TRBV6-5 and TRBJ1-2; TRBD1 might be the D (5 bases). Trimming removed 6 bases at V and 7 bases at J, with 21 bases between. CDR1 is MNHEY, CDR2 SVGAGI, per germline. The CDR3 runs to 15 residues. In nucleotides, the CDR3 is TGTGCCAGCAGCCGGGGGGGGTCCCTTGCCATTGGCTACACCTTC. This sequence encodes CASSRGGSLAIGYTF.

This clonotype was recorded at least ten times. J is TRBJ2-3 and V is TRBV20-1; 7 positions match TRBD2. V lost 0 bases and J lost 6; bases outside the gene matches: 9. Germline CDR1 DFQATT, CDR2 SNEGSKA (reference sequence). CDR3 size: 15 residues. CDR3 nucleotides: TGCAGTGCTAGAGACCCGACTAGCCGGGGGGATACGCAGTATTTT. Its translation: CSARDPTSRGDTQYF.

This clonotype occurred many times. The chain joins TRBV20-1 to TRBJ1-1, with D unresolved. CDR1 is DFQATT and CDR2 is SNEGSKA in the germline V gene (reference sequence). The CDR3 runs 9 residues. Trimming took 2 bases from V and 8 from J, leaving 3 bases between them. The CDR3 coding sequence is TGCAGTGCTAGACCCGAAGCTTTCTTT. Residues: CSARPEAFF.

This clonotype occurred many times. V and J are TRBV28 and TRBJ2-2, with TRBD2 matching 7 bases. From germline, CDR1 is MDHEN and CDR2 SYDVKM. V dropped 3 bases and J dropped 1; count of bases not matched to a gene: 14. This CDR3 spans 19 amino acids. The CDR3 DNA reads TGTGCCAGCAGTTTGGGGGGGTCCCAGCGGGACCTGAACACCGGGGAGCTGTTTTTT. It encodes CASSLGGSQRDLNTGELFF.

There are many counts of this clonotype. The chain joins TRBV5-1 to TRBJ2-2; 10 positions agree with TRBD2. The CDR3 is made up of 16 amino acids. CDR1 is SGHRS and CDR2 is YFSETQ in the germline V gene. J gave up 8 bases and V 0 bases, and 7 bases lay outside the gene matches. CDR3 protein: CASSLALAGASGELFF. The DNA of the CDR3 is TGCGCCAGCAGCTTGGCCCTAGCGGGAGCTTCTGGGGAGCTGTTTTTT.

This clonotype was observed many times. The rearrangement uses TRBV7-8 and TRBJ1-5; D remains ambiguous. The germline V gene encodes CDR1 SGHVS and CDR2 FQNEAQ. CDR3 length equals 13 residues. The germline V and J ends were trimmed by 1 base and 7 bases, with 8 bases remaining between them. CDR3 DNA: TGTGCCAGCAGCTTAGGGCTGCAGCAGCCCCAGCATTTT. The encoded protein is CASSLGLQQPQHF.

There are a few counts of this clonotype. A read error is possible here, since a much larger clone lies one base away. The chain recombines TRBV20-1 with TRBJ2-2; the D is unclear. The CDR3 has 12 amino acids. V was pared by 4 bases and J by 1 base, with 4 bases between. The germline CDR1 and CDR2 sequences are DFQATT and SNEGSKA (reference sequence). The CDR3: CSATRNTGELFF. Written as DNA, the CDR3 is TGCAGTGCTACCAGGAACACCGGGGAGCTGTTTTTT.

This clonotype was recorded many times. The chain links TRBV20-1 to TRBJ2-1, with 10 bases fitting TRBD1. V was clipped by 4 bases and J by 10 bases; unmatched bases: 10. The CDR3 extends over 14 amino acids. Germline V gene sequence: CDR1 DFQATT, CDR2 SNEGSKA (reference sequence). Here the CDR3 reads CSATRTGGRWEQFF. The CDR3 DNA reads as TGCAGTGCTACCCGGACAGGGGGACGTTGGGAGCAGTTCTTC.

This clonotype was found many times. The germline gene is not matched at one end of the junction; a read error may be the cause. The chain employs TRBV5-5 and TRBJ1-1, with D maybe TRBD1 (6 bases). From germline, CDR1 is SGHKS and CDR2 YYEKEE (reference sequence). The CDR3 sequence is 16 residues long. CDR3 coding DNA: TGTGCCATCAGCTCTCCTCAGCGGGGGCAGGTCACTGAAGCTTTCTTT. Protein sequence: CAISSPQRGQVTEAFF.

This clonotype was picked up a small number of times. The chain is built from TRBV15 and TRBJ1-4; D is possibly TRBD1 (6 bases). V gave up 5 bases and J gave up 4 bases, with 23 bases separating them. The CDR3 covers 18 residues. CDR1 and CDR2 from the germline V gene are LNHNV and YYDKDF (reference sequence). CDR3 protein: CATSGRRGWTAFNEKLFF. CDR3 bases: TGTGCCACCAGCGGGAGGAGGGGATGGACAGCCTTTAATGAAAAACTGTTTTTT. The full variable domain, rest sourced from reference TRBV15 and TRBJ1-4, is DAMVIQNPRYQVTQFGKPVTLSCSQTLNHNVMYWYQQKSSQAPKLLFHYYDKDFNNEADTPDNFQSRRPNTSFCFLDIRSPGLGDTAMYLCATSGRRGWTAFNEKLFFGSGTQLSVL.

This clonotype was picked up many times. The chain has TRBV5-1 and TRBJ2-2, with 8 nucleotides matching TRBD2. Trimming removed 4 bases from V and 4 bases from J; junction bases left unmatched: 6. CDR3 length equals 15 residues. Looked up from germline, CDR1 is SGHRS and CDR2 is YFSETQ. This CDR3 reads CASSAGGSGTGELFF. CDR3 nucleotides: TGCGCCAGCAGCGCGGGGGGCTCGGGCACCGGGGAGCTGTTTTTT.